This TCR beta chain was sequenced during a study of blood T cell repertoires in COVID-19. The CDR3 contains 13 residues. Germline CDR1 reads LGHDT; CDR2 reads YNNKEL (reference sequence). The table came from immunoSEQ multiplex PCR; TCRdb's copy has only in-frame clones and leaves some out. The top ten hold around 0.86% of the sample, which has around 400,000 clones, roughly nine tenths seen once. Cohort assignment relied on participant-reported clinical history. About this clone: An end of the junction differs from the germline gene, which may be a read error.

Sequencing used PBMCs or T cells enriched from blood (not recorded which). This chain connects TRBV3-1 (or the pseudogene TRBV3-2) to TRBJ2-3; D is unresolved. The TCR originated in a woman aged 40 to 50 who had been exposed to COVID-19. The CDR3: CASSPRSTDAQYF. The CDR3 nucleotides read TGTGCCAGCAGCCCTCGAAGCACAGATGCGCAGTATTTT.